The clone carrying this T cell receptor (beta chain) occurred many times. Each CDR3 protein is one row after TCRdb ran MiXCR on the 5' RACE reads. Seen here are 350,000 to 400,000 distinct CDR3 sequences, 20% to 25% observed once, and the top ten hold less than 15%. The CDR3 is 14 residues long. Per germline, CDR1 KGHSH and CDR2 LQKENI. V lost 0 bases, J lost 4 bases, and 9 bases lay in between. This specimen comes from a study of CD8 T cells in ankylosing spondylitis. The sequence derives from a male donor with ankylosing spondylitis or in good health (not recorded which). This chain joins TRBV18 and TRBJ1-2; D gene ambiguous. Sequenced input: blood, either unsorted or a sorted T cell fraction (not recorded which). DNA of the CDR3: TGTGCCAGCTCACCACCGATGAGGAGCTATGGCTACACCTTC. This gives the protein CASSPPMRSYGYTF.